Listed here are 16 T cell receptor beta chains from one sample, sequenced in a study of cytomegalovirus exposure and HLA in healthy donors. The PCR employed 60 Vbeta primers together with 13 Jbeta primers. This table comes from immunoSEQ multiplex PCR, and its TCRdb copy is limited to in-frame clones, with some not included. The repertoire holds more than 200,000 clones, about 80% seen once, with 1.4% in the top ten. Specimen: PBMCs. The source is a girl between 10 and 17 years old in good health and CMV-seronegative.

The chain links TRBV7-2 to TRBJ2-7; 8 bases agree with TRBD1. The CDR3 is 15 amino acids. The ends lost 2 bases at V and 4 bases at J; junction bases unmatched: 7. Germline loops: CDR1 SGHTA, CDR2 FQGNSA. The CDR3 DNA sequence: TGTGCCAGCAGCTTATTACCAGGGGGCACTTACGAGCAGTACTTC. This encodes CASSLLPGGTYEQYF.

V is TRBV7-9 and J is TRBJ2-3, with D possibly TRBD1 on 6 matching bases. This CDR3 comprises 18 residues. Trimming stripped 2 bases from V and 2 bases from J, with 20 bases between. Germline lookup yields CDR1 SEHNR and CDR2 FQNEAQ (reference sequence). The CDR3 region is CASSLHGQSEVYTDTQYF. The CDR3 bases are TGTGCCAGCAGCTTACATGGACAGTCCGAGGTATACACAGATACGCAGTATTTT.

The rearrangement joins TRBV7-2 to TRBJ2-2; TRBD1 is a possible D gene (7 bases). Germline V gene sequence: CDR1 SGHTA, CDR2 FQGNSA. The CDR3 sequence is 15 residues long. The V end was cut by 3 bases, the J end by 1 base, with 9 bases between. This CDR3 is CASSLRDRNTGELFF. CDR3 DNA: TGTGCCAGCAGCTTGCGGGACAGGAACACCGGGGAGCTGTTTTTT.

This clone came up once. The rearrangement joins TRBV7-9 to TRBJ1-2; 8 bases fit TRBD1. Germline V CDR1 and CDR2: SEHNR, FQNEAQ (reference sequence). CDR3 size: 13 residues. Trimming at V came to 5 bases and at J to 6 bases, leaving 5 bases not matched to a gene. Here the CDR3 reads CASSLDRGDGYTF. Written as DNA, the CDR3 is TGTGCCAGCAGCCTTGACAGGGGCGATGGCTACACCTTC.

This clone was detected once. The V call is TRBV15, the J call TRBJ1-2; D not resolved. The V end lost 0 bases, the J end lost 4 bases, and 15 bases lay between the germline ends. This CDR3 contains 16 residues. Germline V CDR1 and CDR2: LNHNV, YYDKDF (reference sequence). The CDR3 sequence is CATSRERGSPIYGYTF. CDR3 nucleotides: TGTGCCACCAGCAGAGAACGAGGCAGCCCAATCTATGGCTACACCTTC.

This clone was counted once. The chain employs TRBV5-5 and TRBJ2-3, with TRBD2 identical over 10 bases. The germline CDR1 and CDR2 sequences are SGHKS and YYEKEE (reference sequence). The V segment lost 2 bases and the J segment 2 bases; nucleotides outside the gene matches: 2. CDR3 length: 15 residues. The CDR3 nucleotides read TGTGCCAGCAGCTTTGGACTAGCGGTCACAGATACGCAGTATTTT. It encodes CASSFGLAVTDTQYF.

The CDR3 DNA follows: TGTGCCATCAGGCCGGGACAGGGGGATGCCTACGAGCAGTACTTC. Amino acids: CAIRPGQGDAYEQYF. The rearrangement joins TRBV10-3 to TRBJ2-7, with 11 bases aligning to TRBD1. CDR1 ENHRY and CDR2 SYGVKD come from the germline V gene. Trimming removed 6 bases from V and 2 bases from J; junction bases left unmatched: 6. This CDR3 comprises 15 residues.

This chain uses TRBV27 with TRBJ1-2, with 8 bases matching TRBD1. This CDR3 has 14 residues. With 2 bases clipped from V and 8 bases from J, the junction kept 7 bases outside the gene matches. Germline V gene data show CDR1 as MNHEY and CDR2 as SMNVEV (reference sequence). CDR3 in DNA: TGTGCCAGCAGTTTAAGGACAGGGCTTTACGGCTACACCTTC. Amino acid sequence: CASSLRTGLYGYTF.

The J gene is TRBJ2-5, the V gene TRBV9, with 9 positions matching TRBD2. The DNA end lines up better with TRBJ2-7; the J call may be wrong. Looked up from germline, CDR1 is SGDLS and CDR2 is YYNGEE. This CDR3 contains 15 residues. The CDR3 is CASSPRLAEAYEQYF. The CDR3 DNA reads as TGTGCCAGCAGCCCCCGACTAGCGGAAGCCTACGAGCAGTACTTC.

The DNA of the CDR3 is TGTGCCACCAGCGCCCCGCGGGGGGCAACAGATACGCAGTATTTT. Residues: CATSAPRGATDTQYF. This rearrangement joins TRBV15 to TRBJ2-3; 8 positions match TRBD2. The V segment lost 5 bases and the J segment 3 bases; nucleotides outside the gene matches: 7. CDR3 length: 15 amino acids. Germline CDR1 and CDR2: LNHNV and YYDKDF (reference sequence). The whole variable domain, remainder taken from reference TRBV15 and TRBJ2-3, is DAMVIQNPRYQVTQFGKPVTLSCSQTLNHNVMYWYQQKSSQAPKLLFHYYDKDFNNEADTPDNFQSRRPNTSFCFLDIRSPGLGDTAMYLCATSAPRGATDTQYFGPGTRLTVL.

This chain links TRBV28 with TRBJ1-5, with D possibly being TRBD1 (5 bases). The CDR3 is 21 residues long. Germline CDR1 reads MDHEN; CDR2 reads SYDVKM. The V gene lost 7 bases and the J gene lost 0 bases, with 31 bases spanning the gap. The CDR3 region is CASTLTRGLTNLIDSNQPQHF. The CDR3 nucleotides read TGTGCCAGCACCCTCACCCGGGGACTGACGAACCTAATCGATAGCAATCAGCCCCAGCATTTT.

The J gene is TRBJ1-6, the V gene TRBV28; TRBD1 matches at 10 bases. The CDR3 covers 14 residues. CDR1 and CDR2 (germline): MDHEN, SYDVKM. After removal of 6 bases from V and 10 bases from J, the junction contained 6 bases not matched to a gene. Written as DNA, the CDR3 is TGTGCCAGCAGGTCGGGGACAGGGGAATCACCCCTCCACTTT. This translates into CASRSGTGESPLHF.

The rearrangement uses TRBV4-2 and TRBJ2-7; 9 bases are shared with TRBD2. Germline V gives CDR1 LGHNA, CDR2 YNFKEQ. Germline trimming cut 8 bases from V and 3 bases from J; bases unmatched to any gene: 11. This CDR3 contains 15 residues. CDR3 DNA: TGTGCCAGCCCCCCCCTTAGCGGGAGAGACTACGAGCAGTACTTC. The encoded protein is CASPPLSGRDYEQYF.

This clone appeared a few times. The chain recombines TRBV5-4 with TRBJ1-2, with 8 bases fitting TRBD1. In germline, CDR1 is SGHNT, CDR2 YYREEE (reference sequence). This CDR3 region has 16 residues. The J segment lost 7 bases and the V segment lost 4 bases, leaving 15 bases of the junction unmatched. CDR3 sequence reads: CASSQDVDRVLPGYTF. CDR3 sequence (DNA): TGTGCCAGCAGCCAAGATGTGGACAGGGTGCTCCCTGGCTACACCTTC.

V is TRBV19 and J is TRBJ1-2; 11 nucleotides align to TRBD1. Germline V CDR1 and CDR2: LNHDA, SQIVND (reference sequence). The CDR3 is made up of 18 amino acids. The V segment lost 5 bases and the J segment 4 bases; nucleotides outside the gene matches: 15. The chain's CDR3 is CASSALPGQGESIYGYTF. The CDR3, as DNA: TGTGCCAGTAGTGCCCTACCGGGACAGGGGGAGAGTATCTATGGCTACACCTTC.

This clone was seen more than once but under ten times. The J gene is TRBJ1-1, the V gene TRBV19, with a tentative D call TRBD1 (6 bases). V was shortened by 3 bases and J by 3 bases, with 14 bases between the two germline ends. Germline V CDR1 and CDR2: LNHDA, SQIVND (reference sequence). The CDR3 loop spans 15 amino acids. The DNA for the CDR3 is TGTGCCAGTAGTATGCTAGGTCCAGGGGACACTGAAGCTTTCTTT. Translated: CASSMLGPGDTEAFF.